The rows below give T cell receptor beta chains drawn from one sample of a study of control samples from healthy donors and cancer patients. The table came from immunoSEQ multiplex PCR; TCRdb's copy has only in-frame clones and leaves some out. This table has 50,000 or so clones, over 85% appearing once. Sequenced material: blood. All receptors come from a young man in good health. CDR3s include the opening cysteine and the closing phenylalanine or tryptophan. The D gene is left open where the match is weak. Expanded clones get a size class; other rows say once, few or many, or leave the size out.

D gene	J gene	V gene	clone size	CDR3 protein	CDR3 DNA
TRBD2	TRBJ2-1	TRBV28	.	CASSFSVAGGEQFF	TGTGCCAGCAGTTTTTCGGTAGCGGGGGGCGAGCAGTTCTTC
.	TRBJ1-5	TRBV2	.	CASSGGRPFDQPQHF	TGTGCCAGCAGTGGGGGACGGCCTTTCGATCAGCCCCAGCATTTT
.	TRBJ2-7	TRBV28	.	CASSSRGWAYEQYF	TGTGCCAGCAGTTCTAGGGGTTGGGCTTACGAGCAGTACTTC
.	TRBJ1-2	TRBV6-5	.	CASSFGQGYGYTF	TGTGCCAGCAGTTTCGGGCAGGGCTATGGCTACACCTTC
.	TRBJ2-2	TRBV18	.	CASSPDRNTGELFF	TGTGCCAGCTCACCAGACAGGAACACCGGGGAGCTGTTTTTT
TRBD2	TRBJ2-1	TRBV6-2/TRBV6-3	.	CASSYAAGAYNEQFF	TGTGCCAGCAGTTACGCGGCGGGAGCATACAATGAGCAGTTCTTC
TRBD2	TRBJ2-3	TRBV27	few	CASSFLGSGEYF	TGTGCCAGCAGTTTCCTGGGTAGCGGGGAGTATTTT
.	TRBJ2-1	TRBV5-6	.	CASSWGIYNEQFF	TGTGCCAGCAGCTGGGGAATTTACAATGAGCAGTTCTTC
.	TRBJ2-7	TRBV5-8	.	CASSSRQTYEQYF	TGTGCCAGCAGCTCTCGACAGACCTACGAGCAGTACTTC
.	TRBJ1-5	TRBV14	.	CASVRWEPQHF	TGTGCCAGCGTTCGATGGGAGCCCCAGCATTTT
.	TRBJ1-6	TRBV3-1/TRBV3-2	.	CASSQVLQSPLHF	TGTGCCAGCAGCCAAGTTTTACAGTCGCCCCTCCACTTT
.	TRBJ1-1	TRBV20-1	.	CSASPGTEAFF	TGCAGTGCTAGTCCGGGGACTGAAGCTTTCTTT
TRBD2	TRBJ2-2	TRBV5-1	.	CASSLDSGGATGELFF	TGCGCCAGCAGCTTGGATTCGGGAGGAGCTACCGGGGAGCTGTTTTTT
TRBD1	TRBJ2-7	TRBV4-1	.	CASSQGTGYEQYF	TGCGCCAGCAGCCAAGGGACAGGTTACGAGCAGTACTTC
.	TRBJ1-5	TRBV19	.	CASSITQGTFQPQHF	TGTGCCAGTAGTATAACACAGGGAACATTTCAGCCCCAGCATTTT
.	TRBJ1-2	TRBV9	.	CASSSRVLGGDGYTF	TGTGCCAGCAGCTCCCGGGTCCTCGGGGGAGATGGCTACACCTTC
.	TRBJ2-2	TRBV6-5	.	CASSYSRAGGELFF	TGTGCCAGCAGTTACTCGAGGGCGGGCGGGGAGCTGTTTTTT
TRBD1	TRBJ2-7	TRBV6-5	.	CASIGTAFYEQYF	TGTGCCAGCATTGGGACAGCTTTCTACGAGCAGTACTTC
.	TRBJ1-1	TRBV7-9	.	CASSPRATTTASMNTEAFF	TGTGCCAGCAGCCCGCGCGCGACAACCACTGCCTCTATGAACACTGAAGCTTTCTTT
TRBD2	TRBJ2-3	TRBV7-3	once	CASSSSGRGTDTQYF	TGTGCCAGCAGCTCCAGCGGGAGAGGCACAGATACGCAGTATTTT
TRBD1	TRBJ2-7	TRBV7-8	once	CASSLVGTASYEQYF	TGTGCCAGCAGCTTAGTCGGGACAGCCTCCTACGAGCAGTACTTC
TRBD1	TRBJ2-7	TRBV4-1	once	CASSQDRDRGYEQYF	TGCGCCAGCAGCCAAGACCGGGACAGGGGTTACGAGCAGTACTTC